A single sample gave rise to the 10 T cell receptor beta chains below, sequenced in a study of blood T cell repertoires in COVID-19. TCRdb keeps only in-frame clones here, not all; method: immunoSEQ multiplex PCR. This sample has approximately 250,000 clones, with 80% to 90% found just once. Sequences were obtained from PBMCs or T cells enriched from blood (not recorded which). Receptor source: a woman in her twenties or thirties who had recovered from COVID-19.

In DNA, the CDR3 is TGCAGCGTGGGCGGACAGACCTCTCCTCAGACCTCTAGGGCTTTCTCCTACAATGAGCAGTTCTTC. Amino acids: CSVGGQTSPQTSRAFSYNEQFF. V usage is TRBV29-1 and J usage is TRBJ2-1, with D possibly TRBD1 on 6 matching bases. From germline, CDR1 is SQVTM and CDR2 ANQGSEA. CDR3 length equals 22 residues. The V end was cut by 6 bases, the J end by 0 bases, with 36 bases between.

The chain recombines TRBV7-9 with TRBJ2-3, with 9 nucleotides matching TRBD2. The CDR3 sequence is 16 residues long. V shed 2 bases and J 3 bases; nucleotides not matched to a gene: 6. Germline V gene data show CDR1 as SEHNR and CDR2 as FQNEAQ (reference sequence). CDR3 sequence reads: CASSLQPGLATDTQYF. CDR3 in DNA: TGTGCCAGCAGCTTACAGCCGGGACTAGCAACAGATACGCAGTATTTT. The full variable domain, in which reference TRBV7-9 and TRBJ2-3 provide the parts outside the CDR3, is DTGVSQNPRHKITKRGQNVTFRCDPISEHNRLYWYRQTLGQGPEFLTYFQNEAQLEKSRLLSDRFSAERPKGSFSTLEIQRTEQGDSAMYLCASSLQPGLATDTQYFGPGTRLTVL.

The chain has TRBV19 and TRBJ2-7; the D gene is possibly TRBD2 (6 bases). V lost 6 bases, J lost 0 bases, and 18 bases lay in between. Germline assignment: CDR1 LNHDA and CDR2 SQIVND (reference sequence). The CDR3 extends over 16 amino acids. The CDR3 sequence: CASSPAGTPISYEQYF. In nucleotides, the CDR3 is TGTGCCAGTAGCCCAGCCGGGACTCCAATCTCCTACGAGCAGTACTTC.

Here the CDR3 DNA reads TGTGCCAGCAGCCATGGGACAACCTTTGGGGTGGCTTTCTTT. It codes for CASSHGTTFGVAFF. The rearrangement uses TRBV3-1 (or the pseudogene TRBV3-2) and TRBJ1-1; D is possibly TRBD1 (6 bases). Germline CDR1 and CDR2: LGHDT and YNNKEL (reference sequence). The V and J ends lost 3 bases and 11 bases respectively, with 19 bases between them. The CDR3 consists of 14 residues.

This sequence joins TRBV5-4 and TRBJ2-2; 8 bases map to TRBD1. CDR3 length: 16 residues. Germline V CDR1 and CDR2: SGHNT, YYREEE (reference sequence). J gave up 8 bases and V 0 bases, and 9 bases lay outside the gene matches. The CDR3 reads CASSLAAGGFTGELFF. In nucleotides, the CDR3 is TGTGCCAGCAGCTTGGCGGCAGGGGGCTTTACAGGGGAGCTGTTTTTT.

The chain uses TRBV28 and TRBJ2-7; 9 positions agree with TRBD2. Germline V gene data show CDR1 as MDHEN and CDR2 as SYDVKM. V shed 8 bases and J 5 bases; nucleotides not matched to a gene: 13. The CDR3 loop spans 15 amino acids. The CDR3 loop is CASAFSGRGSNEQYF. CDR3 in DNA: TGTGCCAGCGCCTTTAGCGGGAGAGGGTCGAACGAGCAGTACTTC.

The chain carries TRBV2 and TRBJ1-1, with a weak D call TRBD1 (5 bases). V lost 7 bases and J 3 bases, leaving 15 bases between the germline ends. This CDR3 contains 14 residues. Per the germline V gene, CDR1 is SNHLY and CDR2 is FYNNEI. The CDR3 bases are TGTGCCAGCACCCTGACCCCGGGGGACACTGAAGCTTTCTTT. Its translation is CASTLTPGDTEAFF.

This chain uses TRBV28 with TRBJ1-5, with 8 bases that match TRBD1. This CDR3 region has 16 residues. Germline V lookup: CDR1 MDHEN, CDR2 SYDVKM. J was trimmed by 3 bases and V by 6 bases; bases with no gene match: 10. The CDR3 sequence: CASRQLGQGYNQPQHF. Written as DNA, the CDR3 is TGTGCCAGCAGGCAATTAGGACAGGGCTACAATCAGCCCCAGCATTTT.

This CDR3 is CASSLVGGPQHF. The CDR3 coding sequence is TGCGCCAGCAGCTTGGTGGGGGGGCCCCAGCATTTT. This chain connects TRBV5-1 to TRBJ1-5; a possible D gene is TRBD1 (5 bases). V lost 0 bases and J lost 9, with 7 bases in between. Germline V gives CDR1 SGHRS, CDR2 YFSETQ. The CDR3 totals 12 residues.

Of note for this clone: This specimen includes other DNA sequences encoding the same CDR3. This chain connects TRBV7-9 to TRBJ1-2, with D unresolved. The CDR3 covers 12 residues. The V end lost 2 bases, the J end lost 5 bases, and 6 bases lay between the germline ends. Germline-derived CDR1 and CDR2 are SEHNR and FQNEAQ (reference sequence). The CDR3 sequence is CASSLTGYGYTF. CDR3 nucleotides: TGTGCCAGCAGCTTAACGGGTTATGGCTACACCTTC.